Shown below are 8 T cell receptor beta chains from a single sample sequenced in a study of glioma-infiltrating T cells after dendritic cell vaccination. Assay: immunoSEQ multiplex PCR; the TCRdb copy retains only in-frame clones and omits some. The sample carries fewer than 85,000 clones, 85% to 90% recorded once. The material sequenced was blood, taken before dendritic cell vaccination. The receptor set was obtained from a human donor with glioblastoma.

Concerning this clone: This sample includes further DNA sequences coding for the same CDR3. This chain uses TRBV28 with TRBJ2-5, with 8 bases aligning to TRBD1. The J segment lost 2 bases and the V segment lost 6 bases, leaving 2 bases of the junction unmatched. The CDR3 has 13 residues. Germline V lookup: CDR1 MDHEN, CDR2 SYDVKM. CDR3 region: CASRGQGQETQYF. As DNA, the CDR3 is TGTGCCAGCAGAGGACAGGGACAAGAGACCCAGTACTTC.

The chain has TRBV6-1 and TRBJ1-2; 7 nucleotides agree with TRBD1. Unmatched junction bases numbered 6, after V lost 6 bases and J lost 8 bases. This CDR3 spans 12 amino acids. CDR1 MNHNS and CDR2 SASEGT come from the germline V gene. The CDR3 nucleotides read TGTGCCAGCAGCTCAGGGGGGATCGGCTACACCTTC. It is translated as CASSSGGIGYTF.

In its sample, this clone was seen once. CDR3 DNA sequence: TGTGCCAGTAGTATTTATCCGGGACAGCCTGATTATGGCTACACCTTC. It specifies CASSIYPGQPDYGYTF. V and J are TRBV19 and TRBJ1-2, with 7 positions matching TRBD1. CDR1 LNHDA and CDR2 SQIVND come from the germline V gene (reference sequence). V lost 3 bases and J lost 5; bases outside the gene matches: 12. CDR3 length: 16 amino acids.

Points on this clone: The germline gene is not matched at one end of the junction; a read error may be the cause. At the DNA level, this CDR3 is encoded by other sequences in the same sample as well. The gene calls are TRBV5-1 and TRBJ1-6, with D unclear. Germline CDR1 reads SGHRS; CDR2 reads YFSETQ. The CDR3 covers 13 residues. The CDR3 sequence: CASSWKEDSPLHF. The CDR3 bases are TGCGCCAGCAGCTGGAAAGAGGATTCCCCCCTCCACTTT.

The CDR3 DNA follows: TGTGCCTCACGGAGGGGGCCAGGAACTGAAGCTTTCTTT. Amino acid sequence: CASRRGPGTEAFF. The chain uses TRBV5-4 and TRBJ1-1; the match to TRBD1 covers 7 bases. CDR3 length: 13 residues. Trimming removed 10 bases from V and 5 bases from J; junction bases left unmatched: 11. CDR1 is SGHNT and CDR2 is YYREEE in the germline V gene (reference sequence).

The sample holds one count of this clone. The chain uses TRBV20-1 and TRBJ1-1, with 7 bases fitting TRBD1. Germline loops: CDR1 DFQATT, CDR2 SNEGSKA (reference sequence). This CDR3 has 11 residues. With V trimmed by 6 bases and J by 9 bases, 7 bases remained unmatched. This CDR3 is CSAFRQGQAFF. DNA of the CDR3: TGCAGTGCCTTTCGACAGGGCCAAGCTTTCTTT.

This clone was counted a single time. This chain connects TRBV27 to TRBJ1-1, with TRBD1 matching over 7 bases. The length of the CDR3 is 15 residues. Germline CDR1 is MNHEY and CDR2 is SMNVEV (reference sequence). V lost 5 bases and J lost 0; bases outside the gene matches: 6. CDR3 sequence reads: CASSPLGQLNTEAFF. The CDR3 DNA follows: TGTGCCAGCAGTCCCCTGGGACAGTTGAACACTGAAGCTTTCTTT.

This clone was found a few times. J is TRBJ2-1 and V is TRBV19; 7 bases map to TRBD2. CDR1 is LNHDA, CDR2 SQIVND, per germline (reference sequence). Losses at the gene ends were 6 bases for V and 5 bases for J; bases not matched to a gene: 10. This CDR3 is built from 15 residues. This CDR3 is CASSHAAGVHNEQFF. Written as DNA, the CDR3 is TGTGCCAGTAGCCATGCCGCGGGAGTGCACAATGAGCAGTTCTTC. Combining the CDR3 with reference TRBV19 and TRBJ2-1 gives the whole variable domain DGGITQSPKYLFRKEGQNVTLSCEQNLNHDAMYWYRQDPGQGLRLIYYSQIVNDFQKGDIAEGYSVSREKKESFPLTVTSAQKNPTAFYLCASSHAAGVHNEQFFGPGTRLTVL.